This passage covers 6 T cell receptor beta chains from one sample sequenced in a study of spatial heterogeneity in lung cancer. This sample's time point: sample taken at primary tumor resection. TCRdb ran MiXCR on the 5' RACE reads and lists one entry per CDR3 protein. The sample contains some 16,000 distinct CDR3 sequences, around 7.1% of which appear only once. Study-level findings and limits: It was found that expanded intratumoral alpha and beta TCR counts tracked tumor mutation counts.

Which antigens these TCRs recognize remains unknown. The sample consisted of lung tumor tissue, taken at surgery. These receptors were taken from a female donor with early-stage non-small cell lung cancer.

This clonotype was seen ten or more times. The library was built for alpha chains, so this beta chain is an off-target read and its size means little. The CDR3 region has the DNA TGCGCCAGCAGCTTGGAAGCGCGGGGAGGAGGGAACACTGAAGCTTTCTTT. Its protein product is CASSLEARGGGNTEAFF. The V gene is TRBV5-1, the J gene TRBJ1-1, with unresolved D. Trimming removed 0 bases from V and 1 base from J, with 16 bases in between. Germline CDR1 and CDR2: SGHRS and YFSETQ. The CDR3 runs 17 residues.

The table lists this clonotype with many counts. The size of this beta chain means little, since it is a stray read in a library made for alpha chains. CDR3 DNA: TGCGCCAGCAGCCAAGATCATGGAACCGCGGGTAACGCCATATATTTT. This encodes CASSQDHGTAGNAIYF. This sequence joins TRBV4-1 and TRBJ1-3; D is ambiguous. The CDR3 sequence is 16 residues long. From germline, CDR1 is MGHRA and CDR2 YSYEKL. Trimming stripped 0 bases from V and 11 bases from J, with 20 bases between.

At least ten counts were recorded for this clonotype. This beta chain lies outside the target of a library built for alpha chains; its clone size means little. The genes are TRBV30 and TRBJ2-2; D is ambiguous. The V end lost 0 bases, the J end lost 6 bases, and 2 bases lay between the germline ends. The germline gives CDR1 GTSNPN, CDR2 SVGIG (reference sequence). This CDR3 is 11 amino acids long. The CDR3 DNA reads as TGTGCCTGGAGTGTACCCGGGGAGCTGTTTTTT. Translating it yields CAWSVPGELFF.

Note on this clonotype: With the library built for alpha chains, this beta chain is off target and its frequency is not meaningful. The J gene is TRBJ1-1, the V gene TRBV23-1, with a possible D match to TRBD1 (5 bases). TRBV23-1 is filed as an ORF, its function uncertain. The CDR3 has 16 residues. V lost 0 bases to trimming and J lost 0 bases, with 11 bases between them. In DNA, the CDR3 is TGCGCCAGCAGTCAATCGATCGGGGGGTTGAACACTGAAGCTTTCTTT. Protein sequence: CASSQSIGGLNTEAFF.

In regard to this clonotype: The library was designed around alpha chains, so this beta chain is a stray read whose abundance carries little weight. The chain has TRBV20-1 and TRBJ2-1, with 13 bases fitting TRBD2. Looked up from germline, CDR1 is DFQATT and CDR2 is SNEGSKA (reference sequence). The CDR3 extends over 15 amino acids. The V gene end was trimmed by 5 bases and the J gene end by 4 bases; junction bases not matched to a gene: 5. Here the CDR3 DNA reads TGCAGTGCTGGGGGACTAGCGGGGACTTACAATGAGCAGTTCTTC. Translated: CSAGGLAGTYNEQFF.

This clonotype was found many times. This beta chain turned up in a library designed for alpha chains; as an off-target read, its abundance says little. The V and J genes are TRBV20-1 and TRBJ1-5; possible D gene TRBD1, 6 bases. The CDR3 length is 13 residues. Germline assignment: CDR1 DFQATT and CDR2 SNEGSKA (reference sequence). The V end lost 4 bases, the J end lost 2 bases, and 9 bases lay between the germline ends. As DNA, the CDR3 is TGCAGTGCTATGGGGGCCGGCAATCAGCCCCAGCATTTT. The encoded protein is CSAMGAGNQPQHF.